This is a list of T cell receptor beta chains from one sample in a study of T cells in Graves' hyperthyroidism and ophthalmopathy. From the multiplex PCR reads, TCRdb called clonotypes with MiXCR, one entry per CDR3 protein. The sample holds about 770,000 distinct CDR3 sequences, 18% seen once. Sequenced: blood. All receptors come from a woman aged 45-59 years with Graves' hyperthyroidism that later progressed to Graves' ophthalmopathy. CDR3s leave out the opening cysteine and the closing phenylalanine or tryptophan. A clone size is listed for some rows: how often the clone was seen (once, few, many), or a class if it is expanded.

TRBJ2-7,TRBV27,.,ASSREGYEQY
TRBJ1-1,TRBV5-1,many,ASSLDGGDTEAF
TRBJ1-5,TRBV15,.,ATSRDHAGEWGQPQH
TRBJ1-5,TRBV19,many,ASSIAAGGSNQPQH
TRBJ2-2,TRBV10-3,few,AIRAGTSNTGELF
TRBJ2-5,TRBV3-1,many,ASSGGIQETQY
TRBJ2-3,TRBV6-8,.,ASSAPTGTDTQY
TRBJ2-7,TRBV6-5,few,ASSYSHLYEQY
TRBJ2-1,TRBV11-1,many,ASSSGPGGRVYNEQF
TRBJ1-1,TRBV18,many,ASSTTMGSNVEAF
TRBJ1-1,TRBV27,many,ASSIQTGGRFAEAF
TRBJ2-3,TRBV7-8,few,ASSLGGSTGTQY
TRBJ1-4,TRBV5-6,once,ASSTGTGAGEKLF
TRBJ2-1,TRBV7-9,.,ASSAGKNEQF
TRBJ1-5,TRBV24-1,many,ATSDFDAQPQH
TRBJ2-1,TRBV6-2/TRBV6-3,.,ASSYPLAGPNNEQF
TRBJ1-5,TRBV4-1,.,ASRQVWGDQPQH
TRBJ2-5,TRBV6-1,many,ASGTLAGELQETQY
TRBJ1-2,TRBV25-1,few,ASSGTGDAVGYGYT
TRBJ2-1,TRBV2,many,ASRRLAGGGDEQF
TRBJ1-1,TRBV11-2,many,ASSRPREENTEAF
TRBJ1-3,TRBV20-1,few,SALFSGNTIY
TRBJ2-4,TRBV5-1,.,ASSSGGALNIQY
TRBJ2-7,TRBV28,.,ASSLTSGNHEQY
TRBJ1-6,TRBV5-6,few,ASSFLGSYNSPLH
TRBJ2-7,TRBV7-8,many,ASSSTLLHAEQY
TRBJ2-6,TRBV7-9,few,ASSVPGRRSGANVLT
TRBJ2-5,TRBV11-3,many,ASSSINQETQY
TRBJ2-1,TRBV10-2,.,ASRIRGGGSYNEQF
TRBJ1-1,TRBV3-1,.,ASSQVGATEAF
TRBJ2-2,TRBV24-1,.,ATSGRTLGGELF
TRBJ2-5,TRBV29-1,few,SVEDQESERETQY
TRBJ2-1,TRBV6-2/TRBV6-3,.,ASSYVISASGANEQF
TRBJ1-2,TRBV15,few,ATSRDDRGAPSYT
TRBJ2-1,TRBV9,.,ASSVGANEQF
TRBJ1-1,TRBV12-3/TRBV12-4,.,ASSYAPQTNMNTEAF
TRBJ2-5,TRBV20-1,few,SASAVQETQY
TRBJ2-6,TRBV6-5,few,ASSYSFSGANVLT
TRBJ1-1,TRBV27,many,ASSLRGITEAF
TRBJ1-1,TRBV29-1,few,SSFRLGLNTEAF
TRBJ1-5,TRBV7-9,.,ASSSSTGNQPQH
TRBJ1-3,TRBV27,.,ASSERSSGNTIY
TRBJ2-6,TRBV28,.,ASSLSQGGDVLT
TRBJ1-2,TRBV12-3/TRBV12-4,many,ASSFLTGVGDGYT
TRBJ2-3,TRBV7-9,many,ASSENGGHTDTQY
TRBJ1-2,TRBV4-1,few,ASSLDSTADLYGYT
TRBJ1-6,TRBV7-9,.,ASSRDGRNSPLH
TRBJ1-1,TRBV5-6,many,ASSIRDARLAEAF
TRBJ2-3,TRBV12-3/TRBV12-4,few,ASRELQGTDTQY
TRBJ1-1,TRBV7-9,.,ASSPGLPTVNTEAF
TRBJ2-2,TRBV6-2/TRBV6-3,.,VSSGRGDGTGELF
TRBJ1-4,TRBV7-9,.,ASSAGQDNEKLF
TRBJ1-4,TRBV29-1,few,SVARGAANEKLF
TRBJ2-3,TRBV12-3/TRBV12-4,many,ASRTGHNTDTQY